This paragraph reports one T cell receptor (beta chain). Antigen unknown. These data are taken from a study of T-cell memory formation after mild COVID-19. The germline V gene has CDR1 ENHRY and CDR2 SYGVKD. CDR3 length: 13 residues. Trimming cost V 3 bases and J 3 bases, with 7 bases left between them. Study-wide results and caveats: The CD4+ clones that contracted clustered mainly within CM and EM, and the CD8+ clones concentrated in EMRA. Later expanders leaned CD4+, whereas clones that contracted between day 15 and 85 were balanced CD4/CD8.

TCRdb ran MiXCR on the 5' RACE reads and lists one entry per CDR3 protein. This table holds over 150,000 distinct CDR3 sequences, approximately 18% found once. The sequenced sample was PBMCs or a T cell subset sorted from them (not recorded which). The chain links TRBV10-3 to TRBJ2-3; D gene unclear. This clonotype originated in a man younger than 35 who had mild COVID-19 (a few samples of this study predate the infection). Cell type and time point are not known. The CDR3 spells CAISDLATDTQYF. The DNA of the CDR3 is TGTGCCATCAGTGATCTGGCTACAGATACGCAGTATTTT.